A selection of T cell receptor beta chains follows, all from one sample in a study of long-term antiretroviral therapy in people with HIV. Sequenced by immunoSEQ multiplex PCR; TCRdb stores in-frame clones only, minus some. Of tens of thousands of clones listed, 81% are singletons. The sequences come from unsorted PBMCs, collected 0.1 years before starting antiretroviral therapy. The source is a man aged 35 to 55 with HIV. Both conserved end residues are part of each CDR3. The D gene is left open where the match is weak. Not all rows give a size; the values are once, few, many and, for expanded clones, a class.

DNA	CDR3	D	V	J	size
TGTGCCAGCAGCCCATTCCTCGGTCGTGGGGACGAGCAGTACTTC	CASSPFLGRGDEQYF	.	TRBV14	TRBJ2-7	.
TGTGCCAGCAGCCCGCCCGGTTGGACCTCTGGAAACACCATATATTTT	CASSPPGWTSGNTIYF	.	TRBV4-2	TRBJ1-3	.
TGTGCCAGCAGCTTAAGGGGACTACCCCTAGATACGCAGTATTTT	CASSLRGLPLDTQYF	TRBD2	TRBV7-3	TRBJ2-3	.
TGCGCCAGCAGCTTTAAGGGCCCCAACAATGAGCAGTTCTTC	CASSFKGPNNEQFF	.	TRBV5-1	TRBJ2-1	.
TGTGCCAGCAGAGCCCGGGGTTACACTGAAGCTTTCTTT	CASRARGYTEAFF	.	TRBV6-5	TRBJ1-1	.
TGCGCCAGCAGCCTAAGGTACACAAACAATGAGCAGTTCTTC	CASSLRYTNNEQFF	.	TRBV4-3	TRBJ2-1	.
TGCGCCAGCAGCCAAGCGGGGAGTCACGAGCAGTACTTC	CASSQAGSHEQYF	.	TRBV4-1	TRBJ2-7	.
TGCGCCAGCAGCCACTGGGGAGAAGGGACCGGGGAGCTGTTTTTT	CASSHWGEGTGELFF	.	TRBV4-3	TRBJ2-2	.
TGTGCCAGCAACCCGACAGGGAACTTCAATCAGCCCCAGCATTTT	CASNPTGNFNQPQHF	TRBD1	TRBV28	TRBJ1-5	few
TGTGCCAGCAGTTTACCCGGGACAGGTAACCTCTATGGCTACACCTTC	CASSLPGTGNLYGYTF	TRBD1	TRBV28	TRBJ1-2	.
TGTGCCAGCAGCTCCAACCACCCTCGGGGCGGGGAGCTGTTTTTT	CASSSNHPRGGELFF	.	TRBV5-4	TRBJ2-2	.
TGTGCCAGCAAAGGGACGGCACCCGAAAAACTGTTTTTT	CASKGTAPEKLFF	.	TRBV2	TRBJ1-4	.
TGTGCCATCAGTGACAGGGAGGGTGAAAAACTGTTTTTT	CAISDREGEKLFF	.	TRBV10-3	TRBJ1-4	few
TGTGCCAGCAGTTTATCAGGTATCAATCAGCCCCAGCATTTT	CASSLSGINQPQHF	.	TRBV27	TRBJ1-5	.
TGCAGCGTTGAAGATCCTGCCGGGGGCCCCCCTGAAGCTTTCTTT	CSVEDPAGGPPEAFF	.	TRBV29-1	TRBJ1-1	.
TGTGCCAGCTCACCATCCAGGGGCTCCTATAATTCACCCCTCCACTTT	CASSPSRGSYNSPLHF	.	TRBV18	TRBJ1-6	.
TGTGCCAGCAGCCGGGGACAGCCCGGCGAGCAGTACTTC	CASSRGQPGEQYF	TRBD1	TRBV6-5	TRBJ2-7	.
TGCGCCAGCAGCTTGACGGGAGAGACCCAGTACTTC	CASSLTGETQYF	.	TRBV5-1	TRBJ2-5	.
TGTGCCAGAAGCTTCGGTACCCTCCAGTACTTC	CARSFGTLQYF	.	TRBV7-5	TRBJ2-7	.
TGTGCCAGTAGCCCGGGGATGGACTATGGCTACACCTTC	CASSPGMDYGYTF	.	TRBV19	TRBJ1-2	.
TGTGCCAGCAGCTACGGACAGGGTTGGGAGGGGCAGTACTTC	CASSYGQGWEGQYF	.	TRBV7-2	TRBJ2-7	few
TGTGCCAGCAGCCCCGGGACGGTCAACACTGAAGCTTTCTTT	CASSPGTVNTEAFF	.	TRBV7-2	TRBJ1-1	.
TGTGCCAGCAGCTCCGGGACAGGGGCCCGGGAGACCCAGTACTTC	CASSSGTGARETQYF	TRBD1	TRBV6-5	TRBJ2-5	.
TGTGCCAGTAGTATGACAGCTAGAAGAGCATACGAGCAGTACTTC	CASSMTARRAYEQYF	.	TRBV19	TRBJ2-7	.
TGTGCCAGCAGCGTAAGTCCGGGACCTCTCCACGAGCAGTACTTC	CASSVSPGPLHEQYF	.	TRBV9	TRBJ2-7	once
TGTGCCAGCAGCGAGGGATTTCATAGCAATCAGCCCCAGCATTTT	CASSEGFHSNQPQHF	.	TRBV5-4	TRBJ1-5	.
TGTGCCAGCAGCTTATGGGTGGGAGACAGCAATCAGCCCCAGCATTTT	CASSLWVGDSNQPQHF	.	TRBV11-2	TRBJ1-5	.
TGTGCCAGTAGTGCGTTGGCAGGGTACTACAATGAGCAGTTCTTC	CASSALAGYYNEQFF	.	TRBV19	TRBJ2-1	.
TGCGCCAGCAGCTTAAGAGTCGGGGGGTCGATCGGGGAGCTGTTTTTT	CASSLRVGGSIGELFF	TRBD2	TRBV5-1	TRBJ2-2	.
TGTGCCAGCAGCGTAGTGGCGGGAGGGCCTAATGAGCAGTTCTTC	CASSVVAGGPNEQFF	TRBD2	TRBV9	TRBJ2-1	.
TGTGCCACCAGCATATTCAGGGAAGATGCGCAGTATTTT	CATSIFREDAQYF	.	TRBV15	TRBJ2-3	.
TGTGCCAGCAGCTCACCGGGGCCACTGTACTTC	CASSSPGPLYF	.	TRBV11-2	TRBJ2-5	.
TGTGCCAGCAGCCCGTCGCCAGGGATTTCACCCCTCCACTTT	CASSPSPGISPLHF	.	TRBV7-3	TRBJ1-6	.
TGCAGCTCCCTCAGCCGGCAGGGGAACACTGAAGCTTTCTTT	CSSLSRQGNTEAFF	.	TRBV29-1	TRBJ1-1	.
TGTGCCAGCAGCCGGACTAGCGGGAGTGTCGATACGCAGTATTTT	CASSRTSGSVDTQYF	TRBD2	TRBV7-2	TRBJ2-3	.
TGCAGTGCGCAGGGGAACTATGGCTACACCTTC	CSAQGNYGYTF	.	TRBV20-1	TRBJ1-2	.
TGTGCCTGGAGTCTTGGACTCTCCCTACAACAGTTCTTC	CAWSLGLSLQQFF	.	TRBV30	TRBJ2-1	.
TGTGCCAGAAGCTTGCGGGGTACAAATCAGCCCCAGCATTTT	CARSLRGTNQPQHF	.	TRBV5-3	TRBJ1-5	.
TGTGCCAGCAGTGAACCAGGGGGTAGGGCTGAAGCTTTCTTT	CASSEPGGRAEAFF	TRBD1	TRBV25-1	TRBJ1-1	.
TGTGCCAGCAGCGGAGTTGGAACTAGCACAGATACGCAGTATTTT	CASSGVGTSTDTQYF	.	TRBV6-1	TRBJ2-3	.
TGTGCCAGCAGTTTAAGGCCCGACAGAGTTTTTAACTATGGCTACACCTTC	CASSLRPDRVFNYGYTF	.	TRBV27	TRBJ1-2	.
TGCGCCAGCAGCCCGCGACTAGCGGGAGGGGGAGATACGCAGTATTTT	CASSPRLAGGGDTQYF	TRBD2	TRBV4-3	TRBJ2-3	.
TGTGCCTGGAGTGGACAGGGATCCCGCACAGATACGCAGTATTTT	CAWSGQGSRTDTQYF	TRBD1	TRBV30	TRBJ2-3	.
TGTGCCAGTCGACGCGGGGTGGGGGAAACAGATACGCAGTATTTT	CASRRGVGETDTQYF	.	TRBV21-1	TRBJ2-3	.
TGTGCCAGCAGCCACAGGGATGGGACGCCCCAGCATTTT	CASSHRDGTPQHF	.	TRBV6-5	TRBJ1-5	few
TGTGCCAGCAGCTTTCGGCTGGGGGAGCAGTTCTTC	CASSFRLGEQFF	.	TRBV11-3	TRBJ2-1	.
TGCGCCAGCAGCTTGATTCCGGACAGGGGGAATTCACCCCTCCACTTT	CASSLIPDRGNSPLHF	TRBD1	TRBV5-1	TRBJ1-6	.
TGCGCCAGCAGCCAAGAAGAGGGAAACACCATATATTTT	CASSQEEGNTIYF	.	TRBV4-3	TRBJ1-3	.
TGTGCCAGCAAACGGGCGGGCCGACAAGAGACCCAGTACTTC	CASKRAGRQETQYF	.	TRBV5-4	TRBJ2-5	few
TGTGCCAGCAGCCTAGTTCGGCGGGGGGTTCCCTACAATGAGCAGTTCTTC	CASSLVRRGVPYNEQFF	TRBD2	TRBV7-2	TRBJ2-1	.
TGCGCCAGCAGCCAAGAAATCGGGGGCTTCAACTACGAGCAGTACTTC	CASSQEIGGFNYEQYF	.	TRBV4-3	TRBJ2-7	.
TGTGCCTGGAGTACTGGGACAGGGTGGCGTGAGCAGTTCTTC	CAWSTGTGWREQFF	TRBD1	TRBV30	TRBJ2-1	.
.	CASSLFGQGARTF	.	TRBV27	TRBJ1-2	.
TGTGCCAGCAGCTTAGATGGGGGAGACAATGAGCAGTTCTTC	CASSLDGGDNEQFF	.	TRBV11-3	TRBJ2-1	.
TGTGCCAGCAGCGAACAGGGCCGGGGGCCCCAGCATTTT	CASSEQGRGPQHF	.	TRBV13	TRBJ1-5	.
TGTGCCAGCAGCCCGAGCACTAGCACAGATACGCAGTATTTT	CASSPSTSTDTQYF	.	TRBV11-3	TRBJ2-3	.
TGTGCCATCAGTGACGACGCCAACGTCCTGACTTTC	CAISDDANVLTF	.	TRBV10-3	TRBJ2-6	.
TGTGCCAGCTCTTCCGGGACCAAAGAGACCCAGTACTTC	CASSSGTKETQYF	.	TRBV18	TRBJ2-5	.
TGTGCCAGCAGTTACTCGGGGGGGGCCAGGGGATCACCCCTCCACTTT	CASSYSGGARGSPLHF	.	TRBV6-5	TRBJ1-6	few